This T cell receptor (beta chain) was profiled in a study of cytomegalovirus exposure and HLA in healthy donors (dated by TCRdb to between 2016 and 2019). In the study overall: An earlier analysis of approximately 550 of the donors reported 250 to 300 Gb of sequence data and 117 million unique TCR beta sequences from roughly 180 million T cells. On average, roughly 250,000 unique TCR beta nucleotide sequences were sequenced per donor among about 400 genotyped donors of the cohort, with about 19% of those sequences being non-productive. In the later analysis, no new phenotypic data were used to find candidate immune exposures; instead, reliance was placed on TCR beta sequences and their occurrence across donors. In an earlier analysis of 587 of the donors, high-throughput TCR beta sequencing was used to judge whether each TCR beta V gene segment behaved as functional or pseudogenic. The study aimed to test whether cataloging public T cell receptors could reveal signatures of past pathogen exposure. About 280 gigabases of sequencing data and about 92 million unique TCR sequences made up an early release that covered under 750 HLA-typed donors. All discovery cohort repertoires had been generated on a single sequencing platform. The study used immunosequencing to profile the T cell repertoires of several hundred subjects and linked those repertoires to cytomegalovirus serostatus. The genetic ancestry cluster associated with self-reported Caucasian donors included 81% of the roughly 400 genotyped donors. Donor age, sex, ethnicity and CMV serostatus were collected together with the repertoire data. HLA typing covered class I and class II loci at four-digit resolution. The number of donors typed differed by locus, with 629-630 for A, B, C, DRB1 and DQB1, roughly 550 for DQA1, about 610 for DPA1, and roughly 450 for DPB1. In a later genetic analysis, genome-wide SNP genotypes for 398 of the 666 donors were used, and that subset was treated as a discovery cohort. About five DR-DQ haplotypes were treated as single units for association and clustering because of strong linkage in the cohort. To study patterns of TCR occurrence, a later analysis re-analyzed previously published TCR beta repertoires from 500 to 850 donors and added high-resolution HLA genotyping. The study combined high-throughput TCR immunosequencing, statistical association of individual TCRs with disease status, and machine learning to predict cytomegalovirus infection status. A separate validation cohort of about 110 different subjects was used in addition to the roughly 670-subject first cohort. The paper as a whole reports these results and caveats: The classifier was reported to diagnose cytomegalovirus status with high specificity and sensitivity in both the original and validation cohorts. According to a later genetic analysis, donors in an Asian-associated ancestry cluster had fewer N-insertions in productive TCRs than the approximately 670-donor mean. The authors suggested that the approach could potentially be generalized to other disease states and immunological phenotypes. In a later analysis, several top co-occurrence clusters were reported to appear linked to parvovirus B19, influenza, CMV and Epstein-Barr virus. Some IMGT-functional V segments, including TRBV6-2 and TRBV6-3, could not be distinguished by the 87-base-pair reads and were therefore excluded. When HLA alleles, especially DR and DQ, strongly co-occurred, attributing TCR associations to individual alleles was difficult. A further reported finding was that TCR beta sequences accurately predicted the HLA-A and HLA-B alleles for most subjects in the first cohort. A later analysis found that TCR association rates varied across HLA loci, with DRB1 alleles showing the most associated TCRs and HLA-C alleles the fewest. This cohort had only TCR beta chains sequenced, and the lack of alpha or paired-chain data limited which features could be detected. The presence/absence analyses assumed that sequencing depth was roughly uniform across donors, and that assumption may not be true. While some public TCRs were present in many individuals, most TCR sequences turned up only very rarely across donors. A later analysis associated 16,951 TCR beta sequences with specific HLA alleles at a false discovery rate of 0.05. In a later genetic analysis, a missense DCLRE1C variant was associated with V-gene and J-gene trimming of TCR beta chains, and the association was replicated in an independent cohort. Seventeen rarely observed V segments, including chromosome 9 orphons, were excluded from the earlier analysis of just under 600 of the donors because counts were too low. Linkage disequilibrium might explain the correlated functional status among segregating V segments, but an unknown experimental factor could not be ruled out. Because HLA typing was missing for some donors at each locus, association tests included only the typed subset. The only immune exposure information available for the cohort was CMV serostatus. An earlier analysis of approximately 600 of the donors showed that most TCR beta V segments appeared in productive rearrangements either about 90% or about 30% of the time, which broadly matched IMGT annotations. Most CMV-associated TCR beta chains appeared to be HLA-restricted in a later analysis, and the HLA associations seemed to be driven largely by CMV exposure. A few of the identified cytomegalovirus-associated TCR beta chains were confirmed in vitro to be specific for cytomegalovirus antigens. A later analysis found that HLA-associated TCR beta chains were more clonally expanded and had lower generation probabilities than equally common non-associated chains. A cluster of highly shared sequence variants was judged likely to be a technical artifact of the sequencing pipeline. A total of 150 to 200 TCR beta chains were listed by the study as associated with cytomegalovirus.

According to the germline V gene, CDR1 reads SNHLY and CDR2 reads FYNNEI. Inclusive of the bounding cysteine and phenylalanine, the CDR3 is 14 residues long. Only the CDR3 DNA stays, 42 bases, in frame from base 1. The germline V and J ends show losses of 3 bases and 6 bases respectively, and no gene match explains 7 bases of the junction. The library relied on the immunoSEQ multiplex PCR assay. For the multiplex PCR, a mixture combining 60 forward primers for TCR Vbeta segments and 13 reverse primers for TCR Jbeta segments was used. Amplification of the CDR3 region of rearranged TCR beta genes was performed with a multiplex PCR assay on genomic DNA. Amplified TCR beta libraries were sequenced as 87-base-pair reads on the Illumina HiSeq System. For the original study's pipeline: A later analysis counted some 80 million unique TCR beta chains across the approximately 700 repertoires, and around 12 million of these chains were shared by at least two donors. To remove PCR and sequencing errors, raw reads were error-corrected and collapsed into unique sequences using a nearest-neighbor algorithm that merged closely related sequences. V, D and J gene segments were assigned by aligning CDR3 sequences to IMGT reference sequences. For a sequence to be retained, a match of at least six nucleotides to both a V gene segment and a J gene segment was required. Rearrangements were classified as productive when the CDR3 lacked stop codons and remained in frame with V and J, and all other rearrangements were classified as non-productive. CDR3 was defined according to IMGT convention as the region running from the second conserved V-encoded cysteine to the conserved J-encoded phenylalanine. The earlier analysis of more than 450 of the donors excluded sequences that lacked an unambiguous match to a single V gene segment. In an earlier analysis of 587 of the donors, V segments were called functional above 56.7% productive rearrangements and were called segregating when the between-donor standard deviation exceeded 5%. To diagnose cytomegalovirus status from the catalog of TCR beta chain sequences, a statistical classification framework was built. In a later analysis, V and J genes were assigned by comparing TCR nucleotide sequences against IMGT/GENE-DB human TR gene sequences. The TCRdist pipeline was used in a later analysis to assign CDR3 sequences and most-parsimonious VDJ recombination scenarios. In a later analysis, every TCR beta chain was defined by the combination of its CDR3 amino acid sequence and its V-gene family, and reads without a unique V-gene family were dropped. A later analysis removed roughly 590 highly shared, low-generation-probability nucleotide sequences to deal with suspected cross-contamination and a sequencing artifact. For each public chain, a later analysis derived a clonal expansion index from normalized ranks of inferred template counts within each repertoire. In a later analysis, generation probabilities were computed using a VDJ recombination model fitted to out-of-frame rearrangements, and the results were checked against IGoR. Hypergeometric tests were used in a later analysis to score TCR-TCR, TCR-HLA and TCR-CMV co-occurrence, with a repertoire-size bias correction applied to the TCR pairs. False discovery rates were estimated in a later analysis by permuting HLA or CMV assignments 20 times. A later analysis grouped co-occurring TCRs with DBSCAN, adding TCRdist sequence similarity when clustering within HLA-allele-positive subsets. Co-occurrence clustering excluded repertoires with fewer than 30,000 or more than 120,000 public chains, plus five with anomalous nucleotide sharing. TCRdb took this table from immuneACCESS and kept in-frame rearrangements with V and J called. Such tables lack part of the clones; where checked against another copy, unresolved V genes explain under half of the gap, and the rest is unexplained. V, J and clone size were drawn from that table, and D and trimming were deduced from the DNA. A total of about 230,000 clones appear in this sample, around 78% of them only once. Clones ranked in the top ten supply around 0.45% of the sample.

Only a few counts were recorded for this clone. Its antigen remains undetermined. No base quality information exists; no much larger clone differs at one position. In total, 630 or so healthy bone marrow donors made up the cohort. All cohort members were sampled while nominally healthy, although unrecorded immune exposures were likely present. The donor was CMV seronegative and belonged to the group of 320 or so seronegative cohort members. A peripheral blood sample was collected from each donor, and TCR beta sequencing was performed on peripheral blood mononuclear cells. Genomic DNA was extracted from the blood cell samples with the Qiagen DNeasy Blood Extraction Kit.

Sequenced sample: PBMCs. The chain couples TRBV2 to TRBJ1-2, and TRBD1 aligns with 7 junction nucleotides. The sequence came from a boy aged 5-17 years in good health and CMV-seronegative. The CDR3 region: CASSDNRGVDGYTF. The nucleotide sequence is given as TGTGCCAGCAGTGATAACAGGGGCGTGGATGGCTACACCTTC. Extended through the reference TRBV2 and TRBJ1-2 proteins, this CDR3 yields the full variable domain: EPEVTQTPSHQVTQMGQEVILRCVPISNHLYFYWYRQILGQKVEFLVSFYNNEISEKSEIFDDQFSVERPDGSNFTLKIRSTKLEDSAMYFCASSDNRGVDGYTFGSGTRLTVV.